This T cell receptor (beta chain) was obtained from a study of regulatory T cells in long-lasting Graves disease. Study-level points and caveats: Persistent-disease Graves' patients showed less TCR diversity than new cases. Thyroid tissue went unstudied; only peripheral blood was examined. With persistent disease, TRBV28, TRBJ1-2 and TRBJ2-5 were the favored segments.

In building TCR beta libraries, iRepertoire HTBI primers were used together with Arm-PCR of CDR3 regions. TCRdb passed the multiplex PCR reads through MiXCR, listing each CDR3 protein once. The data show a few hundred thousand distinct CDR3 sequences, with less than 25% seen just once and roughly 26% held by the top ten. Time point indicated: persistent/refractory GD, antithyroid drugs over 5 years with positive TRAb. Isolated PBMC RNA provided the starting material for the TCR library. This clonotype was seen at least ten times. Its antigen remains unidentified. The germline V and J ends were trimmed by 7 bases and 8 bases, with 14 bases remaining between them. The CDR3 has 12 amino acids. CDR1 is SNHLY, CDR2 FYNNEI, per germline.

The TCR was taken from a female donor with Graves disease. This chain joins TRBV2 and TRBJ1-2; weak D call: TRBD1 (5 bases). This material consisted of peripheral blood mononuclear cells (PBMCs), taken when the disease was refractory, from a patient treated with antithyroid drugs. CDR3 sequence (DNA): TGTGCCAGCATAAGGGACCGAAGGGGCTACACCTTC. It codes for CASIRDRRGYTF.